This TCR beta chain was recorded in a study of cytomegalovirus exposure and HLA in healthy donors. In regard to this clone: The antigen remains unidentified.

V gave up 2 bases and J gave up 6 bases, with 5 bases separating them. From germline, CDR1 is MDHEN and CDR2 SYDVKM. This CDR3 has 11 residues. Whole-study findings and limits: In a later analysis, HLA-associated beta chains showed higher expansion and lower generation probabilities than comparable chains. According to an earlier analysis, most TCR beta V segments yielded productive rearrangements about 87% or about 30% of the time. Compared with the approximately 700-donor mean, an Asian-associated ancestry cluster reportedly had fewer N-insertions, according to a later analysis. Researchers counted around 180 TCR beta chains as cytomegalovirus-associated.

Amplification used 60 Vbeta primers and 13 Jbeta primers. The protocol was immunoSEQ multiplex PCR, while the TCRdb copy is restricted to in-frame clones and leaves out a portion. The sample lists approximately 160,000 clones, roughly four fifths seen once, with under 1.5% in the top ten. Specimen: PBMCs. The rearrangement links TRBV28 to TRBJ2-7; unclear D gene. The sequence was obtained from a man aged 18 to 29 in good health and CMV-seronegative. CDR3 DNA: TGTGCCAGCAGTTTACTCTCCGAGCAGTACTTC. Translation gives CASSLLSEQYF.